This T cell receptor beta chain was retrieved from a study of cytomegalovirus exposure and HLA in healthy donors (dated by TCRdb to 2015 to 2018). Concerning the study at large: In an earlier analysis of roughly 590 of the donors, 250 to 350 Gb of sequence data and approximately 100 million unique TCR beta sequences from about 179 million T cells were reported. The study aimed to test whether signatures of past pathogen exposure could be identified by cataloging public T cell receptors. Every discovery cohort repertoire had been produced on one sequencing platform. A later genetic analysis took genome-wide SNP genotypes for about 60% of the roughly 670 donors and used that subset as a discovery cohort. A handful of DR-DQ haplotypes were handled as single units for association and clustering because linkage in the cohort was strong. An early release that covered roughly 600 HLA-typed donors contained about 300 gigabases of sequencing data and about 84 million unique TCR sequences. Besides the first cohort of 500 to 700 subjects, a separate validation cohort made up of 120 different subjects was used. A later analysis re-examined previously published TCR beta repertoires from over 500 donors and added high-resolution HLA genotyping to investigate patterns of TCR occurrence. Of the 300 to 500 genotyped donors, less than 85% were placed in the genetic ancestry cluster associated with self-reported Caucasian donors. Rather than drawing on any new phenotypic data, the later analysis identified candidate immune exposures from TCR beta sequences and the way those sequences occurred across donors. Donor age, sex, ethnicity and CMV serostatus were compiled together with the repertoire data. The number of donors typed differed by locus, with roughly 620-630 for A, B, C, DRB1 and DQB1, around 500 for DQA1, nearly 610 for DPA1, and 450 to 480 for DPB1. On average, around 230,000 unique TCR beta nucleotide sequences were sequenced per donor among a few hundred genotyped donors of the cohort, with 15% to 20% of those sequences being non-productive. Both class I and class II loci were covered by HLA typing, at four-digit resolution. Using immunosequencing, the study profiled T cell repertoires from about 620 subjects and related those repertoires to cytomegalovirus serostatus. High-throughput TCR immunosequencing, statistical association of individual TCRs with disease status, and machine learning were combined to predict cytomegalovirus infection status. An earlier analysis of some 500 of the donors used high-throughput TCR beta sequencing to judge whether each TCR beta V gene segment behaved as functional or pseudogenic. General study outcomes and caveats: Linkage disequilibrium might explain the correlated functional status among segregating V segments, but an unknown experimental factor could not be ruled out. It was suggested by the authors that the approach could potentially be generalized to other disease states and immunological phenotypes. Three of the identified cytomegalovirus-associated TCR beta chains were confirmed in vitro to be specific for cytomegalovirus antigens. A later analysis associated 15,000 or so TCR beta sequences with specific HLA alleles at a false discovery rate of 0.05. Because the 87-base-pair reads could not distinguish some IMGT-functional V segments, including TRBV6-2 and TRBV6-3, those segments were excluded. Most TCR sequences were observed very rarely across donors, whereas some public TCRs were present in many individuals. Because counts were too low, seventeen rarely observed V segments, including chromosome 9 orphons, were excluded from the earlier analysis of 500 to 700 of the donors. A further reported finding was that TCR beta sequences accurately predicted the HLA-A and HLA-B alleles for most subjects in the first cohort. Immune exposure information for the cohort was limited to CMV serostatus. When HLA alleles, especially DR and DQ, strongly co-occurred, TCR associations were difficult to assign to individual alleles. Several of the top co-occurrence clusters appeared to be linked to parvovirus B19, influenza, CMV and Epstein-Barr virus, according to a later analysis. The cohort was sequenced for TCR beta chains only, and without alpha or paired-chain data the features that could be detected were limited. In both the original and validation cohorts, the classifier was reported to diagnose cytomegalovirus status with high specificity and sensitivity. Compared with the 666-donor mean, donors in an Asian-associated ancestry cluster had fewer N-insertions in productive TCRs, according to a later genetic analysis. An earlier analysis of 450 to 750 of the donors showed that most TCR beta V segments appeared in productive rearrangements either about 90% or about 30% of the time, which broadly matched IMGT annotations. Most CMV-associated TCR beta chains appeared to be HLA-restricted in a later analysis, and the HLA associations seemed to be driven largely by CMV exposure. A group of highly shared sequence variants was considered likely to be a technical artifact of the sequencing pipeline. In the study, 150 to 200 TCR beta chains were listed as associated with cytomegalovirus. Sequencing depth was assumed to be roughly uniform across donors in the presence/absence analyses, though that assumption may not hold. An association between a missense DCLRE1C variant and V-gene and J-gene trimming of TCR beta chains was found in a later genetic analysis and replicated in an independent cohort. Compared with equally common non-associated chains, HLA-associated TCR beta chains in a later analysis were more clonally expanded and had lower generation probabilities. In a later analysis, the rate of TCR association differed among HLA loci, with DRB1 alleles having the most associated TCRs and HLA-C alleles having the fewest. Because HLA typing was missing for some donors at each locus, association tests included only the typed subset.

Trimming takes 5 bases off V and 8 bases off J; junction bases not matched to a gene: 8. The CDR3 runs 14 amino acids, cysteine and phenylalanine included. Left in the record is the CDR3 DNA by itself, 42 bases read in frame from the first base. The germline V gene supplies CDR1 MDHEN and CDR2 SYDVKM. Libraries were prepared through the immunoSEQ multiplex PCR assay. A mixture of 60 forward primers for TCR Vbeta segments and 13 reverse primers for TCR Jbeta segments was used in the multiplex PCR. The CDR3 region of rearranged TCR beta genes was amplified from genomic DNA with a multiplex PCR assay. On the Illumina HiSeq System, the amplified TCR beta libraries were sequenced as 87-base-pair reads. The study's own analysis went as follows. A later analysis tallied about 77 million unique TCR beta chains across the 550 to 850 repertoires, and approximately 9.9 million of those chains were shared by two or more donors. To remove PCR and sequencing errors, raw reads were error-corrected and collapsed into unique sequences using a nearest-neighbor algorithm that merged closely related sequences. CDR3 sequences were aligned to IMGT reference sequences to assign V, D and J gene segments. For a sequence to be retained, a match of at least six nucleotides was required to both a V gene segment and a J gene segment. Rearrangements were classified as productive when the CDR3 lacked stop codons and remained in frame with V and J, and all other rearrangements were classified as non-productive. CDR3 was defined by IMGT convention, running from the second conserved V-encoded cysteine to the conserved J-encoded phenylalanine. The earlier analysis of about 610 of the donors excluded sequences that lacked an unambiguous match to a single V gene segment. An earlier analysis of a few hundred of the donors called V segments functional above 56.7% productive rearrangements and segregating when the between-donor standard deviation exceeded 5%. A statistical classification framework was built for diagnosing cytomegalovirus status from the catalog of TCR beta chain sequences. In a later analysis, V and J genes were assigned by comparing TCR nucleotide sequences against IMGT/GENE-DB human TR gene sequences. The TCRdist pipeline was used in a later analysis to assign CDR3 sequences and most-parsimonious VDJ recombination scenarios. In a later analysis, each TCR beta chain was defined by its CDR3 amino acid sequence together with its V-gene family, and reads without a unique V-gene family were excluded. To address suspected cross-contamination and a sequencing artifact, a later analysis removed some 620 highly shared, low-generation-probability nucleotide sequences. For each public chain, a later analysis derived a clonal expansion index from normalized ranks of inferred template counts within each repertoire. In a later analysis, generation probabilities were computed using a VDJ recombination model fitted to out-of-frame rearrangements, and the results were checked against IGoR. In a later analysis, TCR-TCR, TCR-HLA and TCR-CMV co-occurrence was scored with hypergeometric tests, and a repertoire-size bias correction was applied to TCR pairs. A later analysis estimated false discovery rates by permuting HLA or CMV assignments 20 times. In a later analysis, co-occurring TCRs were grouped with DBSCAN, and TCRdist sequence similarity was added when clustering was performed within HLA-allele-positive subsets. Co-occurrence clustering excluded repertoires with fewer than 30,000 or more than 120,000 public chains, plus five with anomalous nucleotide sharing. Here the immuneACCESS table is served through TCRdb, limited to in-frame sequences with V and J called. Missing clones are a known gap in these copies; in checked studies unresolved V genes cover under half, and the rest lacks a known reason. Clone size and V and J calls were adopted from that table, with D and trimming inferred from the DNA. The sample table shows roughly 180,000 clones, and roughly 77% are seen once. Clones ranked in the top ten supply less than 2.5% of the sample.

In total, roughly 670 healthy bone marrow donors made up the cohort. All cohort members were sampled while nominally healthy, although unrecorded immune exposures were likely present. The donor tested CMV seropositive and was one of the 289 seropositive cohort members. A peripheral blood sample was provided by each donor, and peripheral blood mononuclear cells were used for TCR beta sequencing. Genomic DNA extraction from the blood cell samples was performed with the Qiagen DNeasy Blood Extraction Kit. As regards this clone: Its antigen is currently not known. Base quality data are lacking; no much larger clone is found one base away.

The clonotype originates from a woman under 40 in good health and CMV-seropositive. Sequencing was carried out using PBMCs. The rearranged segments are TRBV28 and TRBJ1-3; TRBD1 lines up with 8 middle nucleotides. This receptor has the CDR3 CASSRGQERDTIYF. In nucleotides, the sequence is TGTGCCAGCAGTAGGGGACAGGAGAGAGACACCATATATTTT.